The TCR beta chain under discussion was sequenced for a study of CD8 T cells in Susac syndrome. Reverse transcription used about 0.45 to 1 ug RNA and random hexamers. The CDR3 of TCR beta was amplified by immunoSEQ multiplex PCR across 54 Vbeta and 13 Jbeta. TCRdb independently ran MiXCR on the immunoSEQ multiplex PCR reads; one entry per CDR3 protein. The sample carries 73,000 or so distinct CDR3 sequences, approximately 94% recorded once. V was clipped by 5 bases and J by 2 bases; unmatched bases: 1. This CDR3 comprises 13 residues. Germline V CDR1 and CDR2: GTSNPN, SVGIG (reference sequence). This chain uses TRBV30 with TRBJ1-2; TRBD1 agrees at 11 bases. This TCR was sampled from a human donor with multiple sclerosis. The sequencing sample was made of CD8+ T cells from PBMCs. The CDR3 nucleotides are TGTGCCTGGGGACAGGGGGCGAACTATGGCTACACCTTC. It is translated as CAWGQGANYGYTF.